This T cell receptor beta chain was captured in a study of CD8 T cells in ankylosing spondylitis. Whole-study findings and limits: Past research had described some motif variants in reactive arthritis synovial fluid and blood. Matched ankylosing spondylitis synovial fluid reportedly contained a significantly enriched population of disease-linked clones. Seemingly characteristic of ankylosing spondylitis blood was a TCR beta motif consisting of roughly 8 highly homologous variants.

Making use of molecular barcodes, quantitative 5'-RACE generated TCR beta libraries. TCRdb re-called the 5' RACE reads with MiXCR, one entry per CDR3 protein. Seen here are 700,000 to 850,000 distinct CDR3 sequences, approximately 12% observed once, and the top ten hold approximately 0.46%. The germline V gene has CDR1 SGHDT and CDR2 YYEEEE. V dropped 4 bases and J dropped 3; count of bases not matched to a gene: 5. The CDR3 has 15 amino acids. Comments on this clonotype: As yet, its antigen is unknown.

The material sequenced was blood, either unsorted or a sorted T cell fraction (not recorded which). The chain has TRBV5-6 and TRBJ2-1; TRBD1 matches at 9 bases. This clonotype originated in a male donor with ankylosing spondylitis. CDR3 nucleotide sequence: TGTGCCAGCAGCCGGACAGGGGAAGGCTACAATGAGCAGTTCTTC. Translated: CASSRTGEGYNEQFF.